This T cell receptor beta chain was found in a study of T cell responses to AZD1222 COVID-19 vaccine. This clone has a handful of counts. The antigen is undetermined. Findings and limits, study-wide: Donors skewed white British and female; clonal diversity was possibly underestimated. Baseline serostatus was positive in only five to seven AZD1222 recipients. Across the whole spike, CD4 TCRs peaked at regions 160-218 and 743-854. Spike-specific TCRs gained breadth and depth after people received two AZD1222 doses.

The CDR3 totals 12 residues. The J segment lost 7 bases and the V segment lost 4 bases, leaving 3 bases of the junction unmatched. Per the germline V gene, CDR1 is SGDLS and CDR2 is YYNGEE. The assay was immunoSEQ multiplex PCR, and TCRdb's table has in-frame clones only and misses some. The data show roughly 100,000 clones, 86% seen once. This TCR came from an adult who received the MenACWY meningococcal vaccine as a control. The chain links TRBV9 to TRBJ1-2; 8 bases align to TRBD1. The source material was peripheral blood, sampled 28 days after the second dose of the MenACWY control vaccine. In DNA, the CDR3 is TGTGCCAGCAGCTACACAGGGGGTGGCTACACCTTC. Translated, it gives CASSYTGGGYTF.